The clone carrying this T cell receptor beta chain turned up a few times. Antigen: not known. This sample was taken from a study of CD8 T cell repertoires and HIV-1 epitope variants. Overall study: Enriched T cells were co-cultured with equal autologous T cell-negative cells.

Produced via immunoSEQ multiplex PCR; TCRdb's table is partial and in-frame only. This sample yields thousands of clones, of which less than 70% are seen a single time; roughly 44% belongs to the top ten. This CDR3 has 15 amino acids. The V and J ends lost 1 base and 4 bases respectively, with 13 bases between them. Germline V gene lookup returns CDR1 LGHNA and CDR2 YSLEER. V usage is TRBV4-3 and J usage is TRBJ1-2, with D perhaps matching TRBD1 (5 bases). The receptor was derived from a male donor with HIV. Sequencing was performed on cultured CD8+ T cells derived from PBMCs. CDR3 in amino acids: CASSQGLGTSYGYTF. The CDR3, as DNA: TGCGCCAGCAGCCAAGGTCTCGGGACTTCCTATGGCTACACCTTC.